The 21 T cell receptor beta chains listed next were all sequenced from one sample in a study of neurological immune-mediated disorders. TCRdb reprocessed the 5' RACE reads with MiXCR, giving one entry per CDR3 protein. The sample lists some 86,000 distinct CDR3 sequences; 2.5% to 3% were seen once. The sample was PBMCs. These receptors were obtained from a woman aged 30 to 39 with multiple sclerosis.

A note on this clonotype: One end of the junction does not line up with germline, which may come from a read error. The V gene is TRBV5-1, the J gene TRBJ1-5, with D unresolved. Germline V gives CDR1 SGHRS, CDR2 YFSETQ. CDR3 length: 13 amino acids. CDR3 sequence (DNA): TGCGCCAACAGCCCCACGTCGGGGCAGCCCCAGCATTTT. This translates into CANSPTSGQPQHF.

This clonotype has more than one count but fewer than ten. A much larger clone sits a single nucleotide away, making a read error possible. This rearrangement joins TRBV5-5 to TRBJ1-4, with 8 bases aligning to TRBD1. Trimming cost V 2 bases and J 6 bases; bases outside gene matches: 6. Looked up from germline, CDR1 is SGHKS and CDR2 is YYEKEE (reference sequence). The CDR3 is made up of 15 amino acids. In nucleotides, the CDR3 is TGTGCCAGCAGCTTATCAGGGGGCGAAGATGAAAAACTGTTTTTT. It encodes CASSLSGGEDEKLFF.

This clonotype has at least ten counts. The rearrangement links TRBV7-8 to TRBJ1-5; D call uncertain. CDR3 length: 17 amino acids. CDR1 is SGHVS, CDR2 FQNEAQ, per germline. V shed 1 base and J shed 1 base, with 14 bases lying between them. This CDR3 reads CASSLDRVGFSNQPQHF. The CDR3 DNA follows: TGTGCCAGCAGCTTAGACCGGGTGGGGTTCAGCAATCAGCCCCAGCATTTT.

This clonotype was seen repeatedly, ten times or more. The rearrangement uses TRBV6-2 or TRBV6-3 and TRBJ1-6, with D hard to call. This CDR3 region has 12 residues. Per germline, CDR1 MNHEY and CDR2 SVGEGT. With 7 bases removed from V and 9 bases from J, the gap between germline ends came to 10 bases. Here the CDR3 reads CASTARGSPLHF. CDR3 DNA sequence: TGTGCCAGCACCGCAAGAGGTTCACCCCTCCACTTT.

Only a few counts were recorded for this clonotype. The chain couples TRBV7-2 to TRBJ2-7; 7 nucleotides align to TRBD1. With V trimmed by 6 bases and J by 6 bases, 8 bases remained unmatched. This CDR3 is 13 amino acids long. The germline V gene encodes CDR1 SGHTA and CDR2 FQGNSA. CDR3 sequence reads: CASSRKTGVEQYF. CDR3 in DNA: TGTGCCAGCAGTCGGAAAACAGGGGTCGAGCAGTACTTC.

This clonotype was counted many times. The V and J genes are TRBV20-1 and TRBJ1-2; no clear D gene. Germline V gene sequence: CDR1 DFQATT, CDR2 SNEGSKA (reference sequence). The CDR3 is 15 amino acids. The V gene lost 0 bases and the J gene lost 0 bases, with 11 bases spanning the gap. The CDR3 region is CSARDSRIANYGYTF. CDR3 nucleotide sequence: TGCAGTGCTAGAGATAGCCGTATAGCTAACTATGGCTACACCTTC.

The table lists this clonotype with many counts. This chain uses TRBV19 with TRBJ1-1; D uncertain. CDR1 is LNHDA and CDR2 is SQIVND in the germline V gene (reference sequence). The CDR3 extends over 14 amino acids. Trimming took 2 bases from V and 0 from J, leaving 7 bases between them. The CDR3 sequence is CASSITVMNTEAFF. The CDR3 coding sequence is TGTGCCAGTAGTATAACGGTAATGAACACTGAAGCTTTCTTT.

This clonotype has at least ten counts. This sequence joins TRBV7-6 and TRBJ2-2, with D possibly matching TRBD2 (7 bases). V shed 3 bases and J shed 7 bases, with 18 bases lying between them. Germline V gene data show CDR1 as SGHVS and CDR2 as FNYEAQ. The CDR3 contains 16 residues. CDR3 nucleotide sequence: TGTGCCAGCAGCTTGGGTGAAGGACAGCGGGGCGGGGAGCTGTTTTTT. This codes for CASSLGEGQRGGELFF.

This clonotype was seen ten or more times. The chain's CDR3 is CSARTGLATYNEQFF. CDR3 nucleotide sequence: TGCAGTGCTAGAACGGGACTAGCAACCTACAATGAGCAGTTCTTC. The chain has TRBV20-1 and TRBJ2-1; 9 nucleotides line up with TRBD2. Germline CDR1 is DFQATT and CDR2 is SNEGSKA (reference sequence). The CDR3 runs to 15 residues. The trim removed 2 bases at V and 2 bases at J, leaving 4 bases unmatched.

This clonotype was observed at least ten times. The rearrangement joins TRBV20-1 to TRBJ1-2, with 8 positions matching TRBD1. The V gene's germline CDR1 is DFQATT and CDR2 SNEGSKA (reference sequence). This CDR3 has 12 amino acids. J was trimmed by 8 bases and V by 4 bases; bases with no gene match: 6. The chain's CDR3 is CSAKGQGGGYTF. CDR3 bases: TGCAGTGCTAAAGGACAGGGTGGGGGCTACACCTTC.

At least ten counts were recorded for this clonotype. The J gene is TRBJ2-1, the V gene TRBV20-1; tentatively, D is TRBD2 (6 bases). CDR1 is DFQATT, CDR2 SNEGSKA, per germline (reference sequence). The CDR3 sequence is 14 residues long. V was trimmed by 0 bases and J by 2 bases, leaving 8 bases between them. The CDR3 DNA reads TGCAGTGCTAGAGATCGGGAGCCCTACAATGAGCAGTTCTTC. It codes for CSARDREPYNEQFF.

This clonotype was observed at least ten times. This chain connects TRBV5-1 to TRBJ1-2, with 9 positions matching TRBD1. The CDR3 has 14 residues. Germline V CDR1 and CDR2: SGHRS, YFSETQ. V shed 4 bases, J shed 3 bases, and the junction held 4 bases outside the gene matches. DNA of the CDR3: TGCGCCAGCAGCCCCTGGGACAGGGACTATGGCTACACCTTC. This sequence encodes CASSPWDRDYGYTF.

This clonotype was counted ten times or more. The rearrangement links TRBV12-3 or TRBV12-4 to TRBJ2-2; TRBD1 matches at 11 bases. The V gene end was trimmed by 6 bases and the J gene end by 3 bases; junction bases not matched to a gene: 3. The CDR3 contains 15 residues. The CDR3 coding sequence is TGTGCCAGCAGCCCGGGACAGGGGGACACCGGGGAGCTGTTTTTT. It encodes CASSPGQGDTGELFF.

This clonotype was detected a few times. This chain links TRBV20-1 with TRBJ2-3; D tentatively fits TRBD1 or TRBD2 (5 bases each). This CDR3 contains 15 residues. CDR1 is DFQATT and CDR2 is SNEGSKA in the germline V gene (reference sequence). V was trimmed by 6 bases and J by 4 bases, leaving 20 bases between them. The CDR3 DNA follows: TGCAGTGCGCCCTGGGTGGGAGCAGGGTCAGATACGCAGTATTTT. Translating gives CSAPWVGAGSDTQYF.

This clonotype was picked up many times. The V gene is TRBV20-1, the J gene TRBJ1-2, with 8 bases identical to TRBD1. V lost 3 bases and J lost 5; bases outside the gene matches: 5. The CDR3 extends over 13 amino acids. CDR1 and CDR2 (germline): DFQATT, SNEGSKA (reference sequence). CDR3 coding DNA: TGCAGTGCTAGGGGGACAGGTGGTTATGGCTACACCTTC. This translates into CSARGTGGYGYTF.

This clonotype was counted many times. The gene calls are TRBV28 and TRBJ1-2; D gene ambiguous. This CDR3 region has 14 residues. Germline loops: CDR1 MDHEN, CDR2 SYDVKM. The V and J ends lost 7 bases and 7 bases respectively, with 19 bases between them. The CDR3 bases are TGTGCCAGCAAAGGGATGGTGCTGGTGAGTGGCTACACCTTC. This translates into CASKGMVLVSGYTF.

Ten or more counts support this clonotype. The rearrangement uses TRBV7-9 and TRBJ2-2; 10 bases fit TRBD1. The J segment lost 3 bases and the V segment lost 6 bases, leaving 4 bases of the junction unmatched. The CDR3 has 15 amino acids. Germline V gene sequence: CDR1 SEHNR, CDR2 FQNEAQ (reference sequence). The DNA of the CDR3 is TGTGCCAGCAGAGCCGGGACAGGGGACACCGGGGAGCTGTTTTTT. Translation gives CASRAGTGDTGELFF.

Ten or more counts support this clonotype. V and J are TRBV11-3 and TRBJ2-2; 10 nucleotides match TRBD2. The V gene's germline CDR1 is SGHNT and CDR2 YENEEA. The CDR3 is made up of 17 amino acids. V was pared by 0 bases and J by 1 base, with 2 bases of the junction left unmatched. The chain's CDR3 is CASSLDGLAENTGELFF. The CDR3 DNA reads TGTGCCAGCAGCTTAGATGGACTAGCGGAGAACACCGGGGAGCTGTTTTTT.

This clonotype was seen at least ten times. The chain joins TRBV25-1 to TRBJ1-1; D not resolved. The V end lost 6 bases, the J end lost 4 bases, and 6 bases lay between the germline ends. Germline lookup yields CDR1 MGHDK and CDR2 SYGVNS. The CDR3 contains 11 residues. The CDR3 spells CASSQATEAFF. The CDR3 DNA reads TGTGCCAGCAGCCAAGCCACTGAAGCTTTCTTT.

A remark on this clonotype: Mismatch with germline at one junction end may stem from a read error. The chain has TRBV6-2 or TRBV6-3 and TRBJ2-7, with D possibly called TRBD1 or TRBD2 (6 bases each). Germline V CDR1 and CDR2: MNHEY, SVGEGT. The CDR3 is made up of 13 amino acids. The CDR3 DNA follows: TGTGCCAGCAGTTACCCCGGGGGCTACGAGCTGTACTTC. The encoded protein is CASSYPGGYELYF.

In its sample, this clonotype was seen many times. This chain connects TRBV10-1 to TRBJ2-1; 10 bases are a match to TRBD2. V dropped 2 bases and J dropped 10; count of bases not matched to a gene: 5. Germline loops: CDR1 WNHNN, CDR2 SYGVQD (reference sequence). The CDR3 is 14 amino acids. CDR3 nucleotides: TGCGCCAGCAGTGAGGCTAGCGGGAGCAGGGAGCAGTTCTTC. Its protein is CASSEASGSREQFF.